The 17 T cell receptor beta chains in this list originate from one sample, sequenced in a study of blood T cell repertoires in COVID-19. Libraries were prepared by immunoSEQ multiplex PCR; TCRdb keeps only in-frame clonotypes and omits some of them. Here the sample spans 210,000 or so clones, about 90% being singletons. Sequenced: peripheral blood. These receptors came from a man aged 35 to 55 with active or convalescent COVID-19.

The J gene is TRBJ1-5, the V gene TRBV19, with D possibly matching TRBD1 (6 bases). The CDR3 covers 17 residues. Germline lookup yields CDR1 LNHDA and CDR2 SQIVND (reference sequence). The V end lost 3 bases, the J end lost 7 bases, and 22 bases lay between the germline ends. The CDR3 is CASSMGASGRLRQPQHF. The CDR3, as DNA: TGTGCCAGTAGTATGGGGGCGTCGGGGCGTCTGAGACAGCCCCAGCATTTT.

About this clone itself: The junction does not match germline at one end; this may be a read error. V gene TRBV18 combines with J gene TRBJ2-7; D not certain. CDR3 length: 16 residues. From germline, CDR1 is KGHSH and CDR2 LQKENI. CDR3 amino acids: CASSPPATAFSHEQYF. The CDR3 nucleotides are TGTGCCAGCTCACCACCGGCAACAGCCTTCTCCCACGAGCAGTACTTC.

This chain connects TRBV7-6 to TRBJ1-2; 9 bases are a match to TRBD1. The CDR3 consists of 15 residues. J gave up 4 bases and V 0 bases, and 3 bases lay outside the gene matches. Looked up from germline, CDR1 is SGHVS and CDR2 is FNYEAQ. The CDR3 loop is CASSLAGTGSYGYTF. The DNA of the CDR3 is TGTGCCAGCAGCTTAGCCGGGACAGGGAGCTATGGCTACACCTTC.

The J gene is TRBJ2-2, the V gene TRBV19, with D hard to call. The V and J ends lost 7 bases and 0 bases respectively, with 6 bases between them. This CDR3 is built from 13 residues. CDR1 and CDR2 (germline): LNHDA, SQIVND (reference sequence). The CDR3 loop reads CASITTNTGELFF. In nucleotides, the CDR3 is TGTGCCAGTATAACAACGAACACCGGGGAGCTGTTTTTT.

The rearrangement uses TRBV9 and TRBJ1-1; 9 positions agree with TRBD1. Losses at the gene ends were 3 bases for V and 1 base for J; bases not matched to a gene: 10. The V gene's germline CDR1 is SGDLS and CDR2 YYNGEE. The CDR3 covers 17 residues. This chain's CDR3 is CASSASVQGAGNTEAFF. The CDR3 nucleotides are TGTGCCAGCAGCGCATCCGTACAGGGGGCAGGGAACACTGAAGCTTTCTTT.

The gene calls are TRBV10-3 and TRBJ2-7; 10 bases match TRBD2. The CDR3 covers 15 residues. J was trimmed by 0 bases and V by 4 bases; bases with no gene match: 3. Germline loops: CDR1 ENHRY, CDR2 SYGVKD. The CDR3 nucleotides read TGTGCCATCAGTGCGCTAGCGGGGGTCTCCTACGAGCAGTACTTC. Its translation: CAISALAGVSYEQYF.

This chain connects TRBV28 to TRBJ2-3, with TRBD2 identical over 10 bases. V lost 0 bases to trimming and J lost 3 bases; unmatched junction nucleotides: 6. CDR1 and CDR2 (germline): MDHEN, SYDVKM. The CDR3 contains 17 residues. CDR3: CASSLWGTSGATDTQYF. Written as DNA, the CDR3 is TGTGCCAGCAGTTTATGGGGCACTAGCGGGGCAACAGATACGCAGTATTTT.

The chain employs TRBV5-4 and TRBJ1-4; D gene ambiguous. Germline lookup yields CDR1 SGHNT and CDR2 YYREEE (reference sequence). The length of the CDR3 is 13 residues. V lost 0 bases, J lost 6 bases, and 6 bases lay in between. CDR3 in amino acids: CASSLDVDEKLFF. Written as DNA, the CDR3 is TGTGCCAGCAGCTTGGATGTCGATGAAAAACTGTTTTTT.

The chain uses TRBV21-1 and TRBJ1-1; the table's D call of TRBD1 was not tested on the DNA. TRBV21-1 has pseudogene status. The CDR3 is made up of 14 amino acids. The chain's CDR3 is CASSKTEPNTEAFF. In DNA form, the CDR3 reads TGTGCCAGCAGCAAGACAGAACCGAACACTGAAGCTTTCTTT.

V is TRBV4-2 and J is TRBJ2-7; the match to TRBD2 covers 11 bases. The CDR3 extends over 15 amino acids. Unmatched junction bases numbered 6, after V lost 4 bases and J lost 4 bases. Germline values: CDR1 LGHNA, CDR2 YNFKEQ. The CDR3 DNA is TGTGCCAGCAGCCCAACGACTAGCGGGGTTTACGAGCAGTACTTC. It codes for CASSPTTSGVYEQYF.

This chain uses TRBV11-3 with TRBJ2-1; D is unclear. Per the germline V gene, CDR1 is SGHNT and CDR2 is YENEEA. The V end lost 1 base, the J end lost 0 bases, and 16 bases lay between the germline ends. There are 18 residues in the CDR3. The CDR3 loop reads CASSLVSETSSSYNEQFF. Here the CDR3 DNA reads TGTGCCAGCAGCTTAGTCTCTGAGACAAGCAGCTCCTACAATGAGCAGTTCTTC.

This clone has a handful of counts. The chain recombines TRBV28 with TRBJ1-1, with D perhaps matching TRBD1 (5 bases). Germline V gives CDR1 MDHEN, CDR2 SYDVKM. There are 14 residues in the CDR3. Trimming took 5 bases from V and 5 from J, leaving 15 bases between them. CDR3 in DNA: TGTGCCAGCAGTCCCCGGGGGTCGGGGACTGAAGCTTTCTTT. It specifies CASSPRGSGTEAFF.

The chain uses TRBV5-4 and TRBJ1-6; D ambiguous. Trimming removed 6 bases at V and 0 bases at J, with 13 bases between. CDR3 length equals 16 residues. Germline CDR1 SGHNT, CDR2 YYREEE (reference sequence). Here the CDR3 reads CASTPPGSSYNSPLHF. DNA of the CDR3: TGTGCCAGCACCCCGCCCGGGAGCTCCTATAATTCACCCCTCCACTTT. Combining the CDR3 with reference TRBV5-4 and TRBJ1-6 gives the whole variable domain ETGVTQSPTHLIKTRGQQVTLRCSSQSGHNTVSWYQQALGQGPQFIFQYYREEENGRGNFPPRFSGLQFPNYSSELNVNALELDDSALYLCASTPPGSSYNSPLHFGNGTRLTVT.

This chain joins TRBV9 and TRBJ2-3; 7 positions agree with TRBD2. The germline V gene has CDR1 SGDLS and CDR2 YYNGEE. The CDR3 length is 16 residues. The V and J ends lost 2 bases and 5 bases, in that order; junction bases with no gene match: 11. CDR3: CASSVEGGPREDTQYF. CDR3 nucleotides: TGTGCCAGCAGCGTCGAGGGAGGGCCGAGGGAAGATACGCAGTATTTT.

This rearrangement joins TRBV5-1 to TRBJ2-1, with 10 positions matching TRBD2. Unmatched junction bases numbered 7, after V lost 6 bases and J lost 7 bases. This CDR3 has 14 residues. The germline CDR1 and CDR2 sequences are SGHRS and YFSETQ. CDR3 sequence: CASKSSGGQNEQFF. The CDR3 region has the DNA TGCGCCAGCAAATCTAGCGGGGGCCAAAATGAGCAGTTCTTC.

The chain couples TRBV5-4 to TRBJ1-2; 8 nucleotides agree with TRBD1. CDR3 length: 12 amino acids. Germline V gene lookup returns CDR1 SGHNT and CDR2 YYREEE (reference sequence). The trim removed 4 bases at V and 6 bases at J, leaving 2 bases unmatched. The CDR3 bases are TGTGCCAGCAGCGTGACAGGGGATGGCTACACCTTC. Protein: CASSVTGDGYTF.

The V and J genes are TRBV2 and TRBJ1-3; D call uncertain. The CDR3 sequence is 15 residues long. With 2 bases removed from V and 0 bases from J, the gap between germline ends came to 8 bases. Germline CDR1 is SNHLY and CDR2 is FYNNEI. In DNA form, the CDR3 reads TGTGCCAGCAGTGAATCTTACGGCTCTGGAAACACCATATATTTT. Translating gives CASSESYGSGNTIYF.